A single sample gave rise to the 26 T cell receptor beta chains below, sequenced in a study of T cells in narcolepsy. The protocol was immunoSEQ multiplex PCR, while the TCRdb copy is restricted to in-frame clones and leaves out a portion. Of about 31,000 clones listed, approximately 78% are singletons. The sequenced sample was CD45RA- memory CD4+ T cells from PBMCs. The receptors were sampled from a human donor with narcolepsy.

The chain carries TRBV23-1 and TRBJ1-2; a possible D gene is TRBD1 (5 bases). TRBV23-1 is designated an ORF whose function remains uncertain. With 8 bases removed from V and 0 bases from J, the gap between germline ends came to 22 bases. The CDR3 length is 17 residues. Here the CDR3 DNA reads TGCGCCAGCCAGCTTGGGGCAGGCTCCTATGCTAACTATGGCTACACCTTC. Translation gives CASQLGAGSYANYGYTF.

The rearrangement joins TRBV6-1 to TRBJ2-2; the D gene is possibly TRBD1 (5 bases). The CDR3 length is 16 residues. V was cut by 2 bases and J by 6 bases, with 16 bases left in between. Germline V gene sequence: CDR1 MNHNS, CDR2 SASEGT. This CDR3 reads CASSEPRVLGPGELFF. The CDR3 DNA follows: TGTGCCAGCAGTGAACCCAGGGTCCTAGGTCCCGGGGAGCTGTTTTTT.

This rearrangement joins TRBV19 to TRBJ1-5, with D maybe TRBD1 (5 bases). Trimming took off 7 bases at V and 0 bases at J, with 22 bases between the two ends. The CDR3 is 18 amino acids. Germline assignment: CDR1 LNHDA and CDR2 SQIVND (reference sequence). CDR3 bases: TGTGCCAGTACCGACTACGCGGGCGGGACGGATAGCAATCAGCCCCAGCATTTT. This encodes CASTDYAGGTDSNQPQHF.

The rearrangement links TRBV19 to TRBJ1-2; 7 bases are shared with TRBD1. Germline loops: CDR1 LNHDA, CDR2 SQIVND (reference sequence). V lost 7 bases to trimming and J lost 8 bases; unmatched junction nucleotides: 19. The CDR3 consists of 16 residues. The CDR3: CASNRDSPLQGEGYTF. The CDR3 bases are TGTGCCAGTAACCGGGACAGCCCCCTCCAAGGAGAGGGCTACACCTTC. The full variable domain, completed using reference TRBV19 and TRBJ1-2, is DGGITQSPKYLFRKEGQNVTLSCEQNLNHDAMYWYRQDPGQGLRLIYYSQIVNDFQKGDIAEGYSVSREKKESFPLTVTSAQKNPTAFYLCASNRDSPLQGEGYTFGSGTRLTVV.

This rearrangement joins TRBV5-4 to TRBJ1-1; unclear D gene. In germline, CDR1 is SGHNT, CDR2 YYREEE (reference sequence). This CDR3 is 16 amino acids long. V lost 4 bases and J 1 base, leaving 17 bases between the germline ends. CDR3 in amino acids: CASSPEGGPWNTEAFF. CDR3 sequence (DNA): TGTGCCAGCAGCCCCGAAGGCGGGCCATGGAACACTGAAGCTTTCTTT. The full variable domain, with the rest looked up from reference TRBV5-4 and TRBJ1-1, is ETGVTQSPTHLIKTRGQQVTLRCSSQSGHNTVSWYQQALGQGPQFIFQYYREEENGRGNFPPRFSGLQFPNYSSELNVNALELDDSALYLCASSPEGGPWNTEAFFGQGTRLTVV.

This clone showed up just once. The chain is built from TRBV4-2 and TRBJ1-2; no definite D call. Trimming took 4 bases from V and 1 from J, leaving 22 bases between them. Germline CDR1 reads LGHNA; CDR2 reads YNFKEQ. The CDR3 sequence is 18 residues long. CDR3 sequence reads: CASSRPGPDRFNNYGYTF. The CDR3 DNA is TGTGCCAGCAGCCGGCCAGGTCCCGACCGATTTAATAACTATGGCTACACCTTC.

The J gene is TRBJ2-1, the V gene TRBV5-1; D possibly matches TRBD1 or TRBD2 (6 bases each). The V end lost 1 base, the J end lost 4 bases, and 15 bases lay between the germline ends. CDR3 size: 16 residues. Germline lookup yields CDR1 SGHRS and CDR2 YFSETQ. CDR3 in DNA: TGCGCCAGCAGCTTGATCGGGGGCGTAGGATACAATGAGCAGTTCTTC. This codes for CASSLIGGVGYNEQFF.

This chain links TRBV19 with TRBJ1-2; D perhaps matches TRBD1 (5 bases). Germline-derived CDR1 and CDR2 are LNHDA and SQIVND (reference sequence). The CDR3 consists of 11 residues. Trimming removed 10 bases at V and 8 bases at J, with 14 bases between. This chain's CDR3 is CATWGGGGYTF. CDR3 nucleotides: TGTGCCACCTGGGGCGGCGGCGGCTACACCTTC.

The CDR3 spells CASSLEGGTEQFF. CDR3 DNA: TGTGCCAGCAGCTTAGAGGGTGGAACTGAGCAGTTCTTC. V and J are TRBV11-3 and TRBJ2-1; D is undetermined. Trimming took off 0 bases at V and 9 bases at J, with 9 bases between the two ends. Germline CDR1 and CDR2: SGHNT and YENEEA. This CDR3 region has 13 residues.

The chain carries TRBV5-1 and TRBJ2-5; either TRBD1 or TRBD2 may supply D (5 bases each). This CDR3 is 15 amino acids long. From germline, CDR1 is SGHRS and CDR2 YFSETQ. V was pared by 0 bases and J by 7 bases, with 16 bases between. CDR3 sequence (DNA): TGCGCCAGCAGCTTGGCGTCGGGGCCTAAGGGGACCCAGTACTTC. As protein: CASSLASGPKGTQYF.

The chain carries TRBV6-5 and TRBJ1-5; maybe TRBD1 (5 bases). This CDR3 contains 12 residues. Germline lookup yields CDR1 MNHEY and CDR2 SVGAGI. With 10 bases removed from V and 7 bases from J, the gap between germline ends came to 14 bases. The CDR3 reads CATGRISQPQHF. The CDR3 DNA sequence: TGTGCCACGGGACGGATATCACAGCCCCAGCATTTT.

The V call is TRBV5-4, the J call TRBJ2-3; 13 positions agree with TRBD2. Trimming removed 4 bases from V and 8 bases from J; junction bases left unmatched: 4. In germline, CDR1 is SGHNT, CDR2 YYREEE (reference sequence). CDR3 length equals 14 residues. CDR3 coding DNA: TGTGCCAGCAGCACGACTAGCGGGGGGATTACGCAGTATTTT. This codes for CASSTTSGGITQYF.

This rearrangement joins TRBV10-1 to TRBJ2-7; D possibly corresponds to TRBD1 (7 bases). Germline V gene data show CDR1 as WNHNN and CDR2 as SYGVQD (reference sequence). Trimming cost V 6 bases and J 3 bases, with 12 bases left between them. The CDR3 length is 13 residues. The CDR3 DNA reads TGCGCCAGCAGCCAGGGGGGTAGCTACGAGCAGTACTTC. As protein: CASSQGGSYEQYF.

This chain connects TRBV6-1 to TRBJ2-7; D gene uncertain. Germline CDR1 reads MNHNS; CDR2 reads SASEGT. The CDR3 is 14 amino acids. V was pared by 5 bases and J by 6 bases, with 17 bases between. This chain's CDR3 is CASSSPRRPFEQYF. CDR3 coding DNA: TGTGCCAGCAGTTCCCCCAGGCGGCCTTTCGAGCAGTACTTC.

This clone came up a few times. Here the CDR3 DNA reads TGTGCCAGCAGTCGGGGCCCAAATGAAAAACTGTTTTTT. This codes for CASSRGPNEKLFF. The chain couples TRBV2 to TRBJ1-4; tentatively, D is TRBD1 (5 bases). Germline assignment: CDR1 SNHLY and CDR2 FYNNEI. CDR3 size: 13 residues. V lost 5 bases and J 5 bases, leaving 9 bases between the germline ends.

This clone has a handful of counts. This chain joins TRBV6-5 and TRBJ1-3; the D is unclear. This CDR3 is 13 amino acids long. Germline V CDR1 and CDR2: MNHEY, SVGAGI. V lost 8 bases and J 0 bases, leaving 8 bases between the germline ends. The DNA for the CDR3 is TGTGCCAGCCACGGTTTCTCTGGAAACACCATATATTTT. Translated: CASHGFSGNTIYF.

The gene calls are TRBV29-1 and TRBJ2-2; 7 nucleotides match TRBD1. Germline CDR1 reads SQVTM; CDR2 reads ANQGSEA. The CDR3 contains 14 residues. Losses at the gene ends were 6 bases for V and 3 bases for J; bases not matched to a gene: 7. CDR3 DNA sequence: TGCAGCGTCACACGGGACAGCTACACCGGGGAGCTGTTTTTT. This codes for CSVTRDSYTGELFF.

DNA for the CDR3: TGTGCCAGTAGTGTCGACCGTAGCACAGATACGCAGTATTTT. Encoded protein: CASSVDRSTDTQYF. This chain joins TRBV19 and TRBJ2-3; no firm D call. Germline values: CDR1 LNHDA, CDR2 SQIVND (reference sequence). V gave up 5 bases and J gave up 0 bases, with 9 bases separating them. The CDR3 runs to 14 residues.

CDR3 bases: TGTGCCAGCAGCGAATTATCGGGGCAAGGTGGCTATGGCTACACCTTC. This encodes CASSELSGQGGYGYTF. V gene TRBV7-3 combines with J gene TRBJ1-2; TRBD1 might be the D (5 bases). Trimming left V 5 bases short and J 4 bases short, with 20 bases between. The CDR3 has 16 residues. The germline V gene encodes CDR1 SGHTA and CDR2 FQGTGA.

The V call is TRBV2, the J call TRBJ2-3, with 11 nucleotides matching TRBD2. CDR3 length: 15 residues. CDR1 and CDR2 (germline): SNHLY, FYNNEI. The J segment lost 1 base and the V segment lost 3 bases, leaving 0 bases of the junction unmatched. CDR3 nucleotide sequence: TGTGCCAGCAGTGAGGGACTAGCGGGCACAGATACGCAGTATTTT. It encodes CASSEGLAGTDTQYF.

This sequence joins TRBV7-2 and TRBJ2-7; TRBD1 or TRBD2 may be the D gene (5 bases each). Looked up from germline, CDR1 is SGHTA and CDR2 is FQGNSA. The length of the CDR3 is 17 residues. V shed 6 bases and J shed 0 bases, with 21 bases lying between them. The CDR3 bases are TGTGCCAGCAGTCGAGCGGTGACAGCGAAAAACTCCTACGAGCAGTACTTC. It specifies CASSRAVTAKNSYEQYF. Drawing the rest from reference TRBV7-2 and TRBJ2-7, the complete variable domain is GAGVSQSPSNKVTEKGKDVELRCDPISGHTALYWYRQSLGQGLEFLIYFQGNSAPDKSGLPSDRFSAERTGGSVSTLTIQRTQQEDSAVYLCASSRAVTAKNSYEQYFGPGTRLTVT.

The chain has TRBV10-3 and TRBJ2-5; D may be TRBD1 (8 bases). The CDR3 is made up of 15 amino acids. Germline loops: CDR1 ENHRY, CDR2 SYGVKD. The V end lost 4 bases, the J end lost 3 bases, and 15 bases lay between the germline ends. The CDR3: CAISADRGGEETQYF. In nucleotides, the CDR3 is TGTGCCATCAGTGCAGACAGGGGAGGGGAAGAGACCCAGTACTTC.

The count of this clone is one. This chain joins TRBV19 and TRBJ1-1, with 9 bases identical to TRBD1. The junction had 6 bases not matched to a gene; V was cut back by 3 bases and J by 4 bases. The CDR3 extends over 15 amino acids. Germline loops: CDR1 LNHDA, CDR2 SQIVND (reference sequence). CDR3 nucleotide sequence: TGTGCCAGTAGTATTGGGACAGGGAGTCCCACTGAAGCTTTCTTT. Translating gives CASSIGTGSPTEAFF.

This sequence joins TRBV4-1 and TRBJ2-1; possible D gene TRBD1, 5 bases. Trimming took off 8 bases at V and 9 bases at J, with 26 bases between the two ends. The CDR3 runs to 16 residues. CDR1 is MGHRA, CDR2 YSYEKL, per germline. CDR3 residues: CASSYSPGFEVTEQFF. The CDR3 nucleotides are TGCGCCAGCTCCTATTCTCCAGGGTTTGAGGTCACTGAGCAGTTCTTC.

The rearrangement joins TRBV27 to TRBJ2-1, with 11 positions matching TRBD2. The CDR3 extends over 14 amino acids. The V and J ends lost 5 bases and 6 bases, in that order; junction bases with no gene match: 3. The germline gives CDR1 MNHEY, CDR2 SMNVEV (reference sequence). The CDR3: CASSLTSGANEQFF. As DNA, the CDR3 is TGTGCCAGCAGTCTGACTAGCGGGGCCAATGAGCAGTTCTTC.

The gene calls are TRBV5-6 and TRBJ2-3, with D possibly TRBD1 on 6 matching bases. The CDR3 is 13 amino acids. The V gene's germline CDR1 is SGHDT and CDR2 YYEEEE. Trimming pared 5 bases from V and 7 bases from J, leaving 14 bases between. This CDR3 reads CASRYTGFNTQYF. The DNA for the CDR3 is TGTGCCAGCAGATATACAGGGTTCAATACGCAGTATTTT. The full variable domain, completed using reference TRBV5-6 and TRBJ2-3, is DAGVTQSPTHLIKTRGQQVTLRCSPKSGHDTVSWYQQALGQGPQFIFQYYEEEERQRGNFPDRFSGHQFPNYSSELNVNALLLGDSALYLCASRYTGFNTQYFGPGTRLTVL.